The present T cell receptor (beta chain) was sequenced within a study of OX40 agonist ivuxolimab in advanced cancers. Study details: Six ivuxolimab dose levels, 0.01 to 10 mg/kg, were given intravenously every 2 weeks. It was permissible to have had prior anti-PD-1, anti-PD-L1 or anti-CTLA-4 therapy, and around 40% had some.

Trimming pared 0 bases from V and 8 bases from J, leaving 16 bases between. Germline CDR1 reads GTSNPN; CDR2 reads SVGIG (reference sequence). CDR3 length: 14 residues. Sampling of blood occurred at baseline, cycle 4 day 1, and cycle 7 day 1. Some clones are missing from TCRdb's copy, which holds only in-frame ones; the method was immunoSEQ multiplex PCR. The sample shows tens of thousands of clones, approximately 85% of them seen only once. This clonotype originated in an adult with an advanced solid tumor such as melanoma, head and neck, liver or kidney cancer. The source material was CD4+ or CD8+ T cells sorted from blood, sampled in a trial of the OX40 agonist ivuxolimab. The chain recombines TRBV30 with TRBJ1-2; tentatively, D is TRBD1 (5 bases). In nucleotides, the CDR3 is TGTGCCTGGAGTGTATCCCGGGACGCCCGCGGCTACACCTTC. Protein sequence: CAWSVSRDARGYTF. Supplemented by reference TRBV30 and TRBJ1-2, the full variable domain reads SQTIHQWPATLVQPVGSPLSLECTVEGTSNPNLYWYRQAAGRGLQLLFYSVGIGQISSEVPQNLSASRPQDRQFILSSKKLLLSDSGFYLCAWSVSRDARGYTFGSGTRLTVV.